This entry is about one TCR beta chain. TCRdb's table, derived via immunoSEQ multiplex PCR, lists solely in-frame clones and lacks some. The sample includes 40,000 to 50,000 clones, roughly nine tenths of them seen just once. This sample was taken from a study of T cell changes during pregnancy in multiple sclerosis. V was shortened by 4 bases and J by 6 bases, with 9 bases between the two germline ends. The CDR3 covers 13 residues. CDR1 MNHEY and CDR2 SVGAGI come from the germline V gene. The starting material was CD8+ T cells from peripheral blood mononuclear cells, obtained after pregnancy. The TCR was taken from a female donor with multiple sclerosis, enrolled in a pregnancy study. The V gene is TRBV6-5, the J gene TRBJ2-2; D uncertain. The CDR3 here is CASSFNPPGELFF. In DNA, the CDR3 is TGTGCCAGCAGTTTTAATCCTCCCGGGGAGCTGTTTTTT.